The present TCR beta chain was sequenced within a study of cytotoxic CD8 clonotypes in ibrutinib-treated CLL. The method was immunoSEQ multiplex PCR; TCRdb's version includes in-frame clones alone and lacks a portion of them. The table includes some 200,000 clones, roughly three quarters detected once. This receptor was taken from a human donor with chronic lymphocytic leukemia. Specimen: PBMCs, collected after 12 months of ibrutinib treatment.

The CDR3 loop reads CASSLESGRFYGELFF. The CDR3 region has the DNA TGTGCCAGCAGCTTGGAGAGCGGGAGATTTTATGGGGAGCTGTTTTTT. The V gene is TRBV5-4, the J gene TRBJ2-2; 8 nucleotides line up with TRBD2. Germline V gene sequence: CDR1 SGHNT, CDR2 YYREEE (reference sequence). The CDR3 totals 16 residues. Germline trimming cut 0 bases from V and 8 bases from J; bases unmatched to any gene: 9.